Below are 4 T cell receptor beta chains sequenced from a single sample in a study of T-cell memory formation after mild COVID-19. A single record per CDR3 protein comes from TCRdb applying MiXCR to the 5' RACE reads. The sample shows about 260,000 distinct CDR3 sequences, around 15% of them seen only once. The sample comprised PBMCs or a T cell subset sorted from them (not recorded which). The source of these receptors is a young man who had mild COVID-19 (a few samples of this study predate the infection). Cell type and time point are not known.

This clonotype has more than one count but fewer than ten. V usage is TRBV20-1 and J usage is TRBJ1-2; TRBD1 matches 8 bases. J gave up 7 bases and V 1 base, and 5 bases lay outside the gene matches. Germline V gene lookup returns CDR1 DFQATT and CDR2 SNEGSKA (reference sequence). The CDR3 covers 13 residues. The DNA of the CDR3 is TGCAGTGCTAGAGTTCCAGGGGGCCTTGGCTACACCTTC. It yields the protein CSARVPGGLGYTF.

This clonotype appeared a few times. CDR3 bases: TGTGCCAGCAGCTACGAAGCCGGGACAGAGGAAGAGACCCAGTACTTC. It specifies CASSYEAGTEEETQYF. J is TRBJ2-5 and V is TRBV7-9; 7 bases are a match to TRBD1. The CDR3 is 16 amino acids. The J segment lost 3 bases and the V segment lost 4 bases, leaving 11 bases of the junction unmatched. Germline CDR1 and CDR2: SEHNR and FQNEAQ (reference sequence).

In this sample, this clonotype turned up many times. The chain couples TRBV7-6 to TRBJ1-5; TRBD1 is a possible D gene (6 bases). From germline, CDR1 is SGHVS and CDR2 FNYEAQ. Between the trimmed V and J ends, which lost 5 bases and 4 bases, there was a span of 15 bases. The CDR3 has 15 amino acids. The CDR3: CASSLSGTSNQPQHF. DNA of the CDR3: TGTGCCAGCAGCCTATCCGGGACATCAAATCAGCCCCAGCATTTT.

Written as DNA, the CDR3 is TGTGCCAGCAGCTTAGCAGGGACACCCTACGAGCAGTACTTC. Its protein is CASSLAGTPYEQYF. This chain joins TRBV11-2 and TRBJ2-7, with D possibly TRBD1 on 6 matching bases. V gave up 1 base and J gave up 2 bases, with 9 bases separating them. Germline CDR1 is SGHAT and CDR2 is FQNNGV. The CDR3 loop spans 14 amino acids.